The T cell receptor (beta chain) described here comes from a study of T cell changes during pregnancy in multiple sclerosis. This CDR3 contains 15 residues. Germline V gene data show CDR1 as SGDLS and CDR2 as YYNGEE. The junction had 3 bases not matched to a gene; V was cut back by 0 bases and J by 2 bases. Only in-frame clones appear in the TCRdb table, and some are missing; sequencing was by immunoSEQ multiplex PCR. The data show tens of thousands of clones, 90% seen once. This receptor was obtained from a female donor with multiple sclerosis, enrolled in a pregnancy study. V and J are TRBV9 and TRBJ2-3, with 7 bases that match TRBD2. The sequencing here drew on CD8+ T cells from peripheral blood mononuclear cells, taken before pregnancy. The CDR3, as DNA: TGTGCCAGCAGCGTAGTAGCGGGCGACACAGATACGCAGTATTTT. Translated: CASSVVAGDTDTQYF. Supplemented by reference TRBV9 and TRBJ2-3, the full variable domain reads DSGVTQTPKHLITATGQRVTLRCSPRSGDLSVYWYQQSLDQGLQFLIQYYNGEERAKGNILERFSAQQFPDLHSELNLSSLELGDSALYFCASSVVAGDTDTQYFGPGTRLTVL.